One TCR beta chain is described in this entry. Its cognate antigen is unknown. This sample was taken from a study of T cell responses to AZD1222 COVID-19 vaccine. Produced via immunoSEQ multiplex PCR; TCRdb's table is partial and in-frame only. The sample comprises some 140,000 clones, almost 85% of which are singletons, and around 7.9% rests with the top ten. Regarding the study as a whole: Clonal diversity was possibly underestimated; the donors were predominantly white British and more often female.

V was shortened by 6 bases and J by 2 bases, with 18 bases between the two germline ends. The CDR3 has 15 amino acids. Germline assignment: CDR1 SQVTM and CDR2 ANQGSEA. The clonotype comes from an adult who received the MenACWY meningococcal vaccine as a control. The source material was peripheral blood, sampled 28 days after the second dose of the MenACWY control vaccine. The chain combines TRBV29-1 with TRBJ2-3; perhaps D is TRBD1 or TRBD2 (6 bases each). The CDR3 region has the DNA TGCAGCGTAAATCTAGGGGGGTCATTCACAGATACGCAGTATTTT. As protein: CSVNLGGSFTDTQYF.